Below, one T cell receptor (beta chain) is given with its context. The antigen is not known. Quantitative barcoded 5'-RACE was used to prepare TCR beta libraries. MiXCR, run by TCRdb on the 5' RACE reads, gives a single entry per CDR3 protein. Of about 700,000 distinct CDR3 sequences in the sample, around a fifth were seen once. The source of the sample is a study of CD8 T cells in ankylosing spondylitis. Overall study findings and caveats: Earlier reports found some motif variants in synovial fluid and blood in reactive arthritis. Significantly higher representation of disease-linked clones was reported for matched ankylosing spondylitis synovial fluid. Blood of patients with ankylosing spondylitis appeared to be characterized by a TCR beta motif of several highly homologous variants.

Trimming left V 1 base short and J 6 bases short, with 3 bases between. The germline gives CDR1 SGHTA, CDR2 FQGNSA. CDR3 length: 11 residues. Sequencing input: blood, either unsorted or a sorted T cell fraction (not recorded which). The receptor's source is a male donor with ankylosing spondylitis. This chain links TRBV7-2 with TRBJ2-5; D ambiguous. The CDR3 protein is CASSLEKTQYF. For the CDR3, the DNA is TGTGCCAGCAGCTTAGAGAAGACCCAGTACTTC.